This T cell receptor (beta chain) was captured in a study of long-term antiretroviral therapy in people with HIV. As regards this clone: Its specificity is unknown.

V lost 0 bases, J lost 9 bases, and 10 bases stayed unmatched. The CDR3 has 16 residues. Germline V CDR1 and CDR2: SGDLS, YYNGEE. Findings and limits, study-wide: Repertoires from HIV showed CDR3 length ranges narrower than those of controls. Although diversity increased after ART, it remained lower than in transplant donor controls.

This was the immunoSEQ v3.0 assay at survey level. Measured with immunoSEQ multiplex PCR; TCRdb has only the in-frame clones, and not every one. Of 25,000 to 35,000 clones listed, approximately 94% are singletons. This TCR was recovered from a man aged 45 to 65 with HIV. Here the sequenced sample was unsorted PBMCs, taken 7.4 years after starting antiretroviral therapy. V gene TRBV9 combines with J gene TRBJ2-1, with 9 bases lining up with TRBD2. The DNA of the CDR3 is TGTGCCAGCAGCGTAGAGGGGGGACTAGCTGGGTTTGAGCAGTTCTTC. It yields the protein CASSVEGGLAGFEQFF. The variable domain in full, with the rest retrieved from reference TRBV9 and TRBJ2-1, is DSGVTQTPKHLITATGQRVTLRCSPRSGDLSVYWYQQSLDQGLQFLIQYYNGEERAKGNILERFSAQQFPDLHSELNLSSLELGDSALYFCASSVEGGLAGFEQFFGPGTRLTVL.